The 20 T cell receptor beta chains reported below all come from one sample, sequenced in a study of CD8 T cells in Susac syndrome. The authors reverse transcribed roughly 0.45 to 1 ug RNA with random hexamers. TCRdb reprocessed the immunoSEQ multiplex PCR reads via MiXCR and lists one record per CDR3 protein. The data contain 15,000 to 20,000 distinct CDR3 sequences, about 95% of them singletons. The specimen was CD8+ T cells from PBMCs. These receptors came from a human donor in good health.

This chain links TRBV19 with TRBJ1-2; 7 positions match TRBD1. The V gene's germline CDR1 is LNHDA and CDR2 SQIVND (reference sequence). The length of the CDR3 is 16 residues. The ends lost 7 bases at V and 3 bases at J; junction bases unmatched: 14. DNA for the CDR3: TGTGCCAGTAAGGAGGACAACCTACAGGGGTACTATGGCTACACCTTC. It yields the protein CASKEDNLQGYYGYTF.

This chain connects TRBV29-1 to TRBJ2-1, with D possibly being TRBD1 (6 bases). CDR3 length equals 12 residues. The germline gives CDR1 SQVTM, CDR2 ANQGSEA. Trimming removed 4 bases from V and 9 bases from J, with 13 bases in between. The CDR3 coding sequence is TGCAGCGTTGTCCCAGGGGACGTTGAGCAGTTCTTC. Translated, it gives CSVVPGDVEQFF.

The chain combines TRBV14 with TRBJ2-2; 10 bases map to TRBD2. The CDR3 loop spans 17 amino acids. V lost 0 bases, J lost 6 bases, and 7 bases stayed unmatched. Germline assignment: CDR1 SGHDN and CDR2 FVKESK. CDR3 protein: CASSQEKAGGPAGELFF. CDR3 DNA sequence: TGTGCCAGCAGCCAAGAGAAAGCGGGAGGGCCTGCCGGGGAGCTGTTTTTT.

The rearrangement uses TRBV7-3 and TRBJ1-1; D uncertain. CDR3 length: 12 residues. V was trimmed by 5 bases and J by 7 bases, leaving 11 bases between them. Germline-derived CDR1 and CDR2 are SGHTA and FQGTGA. CDR3 sequence: CASSPSSGEAFF. CDR3 in DNA: TGTGCCAGCAGCCCTTCCAGTGGTGAAGCTTTCTTT.

This clonotype was seen only once. The V gene is TRBV5-1, the J gene TRBJ2-1; tentatively, D is TRBD1 (6 bases). Trimming shortened V by 2 bases and J by 0 bases, and 9 bases separated the two germline ends. The CDR3 runs 15 residues. The germline V gene has CDR1 SGHRS and CDR2 YFSETQ. CDR3 sequence reads: CASSFRQDSYNEQFF. The CDR3 nucleotides are TGCGCCAGCAGCTTTCGACAGGACTCCTACAATGAGCAGTTCTTC.

The chain links TRBV12-3 or TRBV12-4 to TRBJ2-3, with 9 bases identical to TRBD2. The CDR3 consists of 15 residues. Losses at the gene ends were 6 bases for V and 0 bases for J; bases not matched to a gene: 4. The CDR3 DNA reads as TGTGCCAGCAGACTTAGCGGGAGCAGCACAGATACGCAGTATTTT. This codes for CASRLSGSSTDTQYF.

The gene calls are TRBV6-5 and TRBJ2-7; D is ambiguous. Trimming cost V 6 bases and J 1 base, with 13 bases left between them. The germline V gene encodes CDR1 MNHEY and CDR2 SVGAGI. The CDR3 totals 14 residues. The CDR3 loop reads CASSPHMGSYEQYF. The CDR3 bases are TGTGCCAGCAGCCCTCACATGGGGTCCTACGAGCAGTACTTC.

The rearrangement joins TRBV7-8 to TRBJ2-1, with D perhaps TRBD2 (5 bases). V shed 5 bases and J shed 2 bases, with 13 bases lying between them. This CDR3 spans 15 amino acids. The germline CDR1 and CDR2 sequences are SGHVS and FQNEAQ. The CDR3 DNA sequence: TGTGCCAGCAGCCAGAAAGCGGCTCCCTACAATGAGCAGTTCTTC. Residues: CASSQKAAPYNEQFF.

The rearrangement joins TRBV29-1 to TRBJ2-1, with TRBD2 matching 13 bases. V was clipped by 3 bases and J by 4 bases; unmatched bases: 3. The CDR3 runs 15 residues. Germline V CDR1 and CDR2: SQVTM, ANQGSEA. DNA of the CDR3: TGCAGCGTTGACCGGACTAGCGGGAGATACAATGAGCAGTTCTTC. Amino acid sequence: CSVDRTSGRYNEQFF.

This clonotype was recorded a few times. This rearrangement joins TRBV19 to TRBJ2-7; D possibly matches TRBD1 or TRBD2 (6 bases each). Looked up from germline, CDR1 is LNHDA and CDR2 is SQIVND (reference sequence). This CDR3 spans 13 amino acids. Trimming cost V 7 bases and J 6 bases, with 16 bases left between them. The CDR3 DNA reads as TGTGCCAGTACCAGAGGGGGACTTGGCGAGCAGTACTTC. It codes for CASTRGGLGEQYF.

The CDR3 bases are TGTGCCAGCAACCAGGGCCACGGGGAGCTGTTTTTT. It is translated as CASNQGHGELFF. The rearrangement uses TRBV9 and TRBJ2-2; D may be TRBD1 (5 bases). Trimming left V 6 bases short and J 7 bases short, with 10 bases between. CDR1 is SGDLS and CDR2 is YYNGEE in the germline V gene. The CDR3 totals 12 residues.

This chain links TRBV6-1 with TRBJ2-7, with unresolved D. The CDR3 covers 16 residues. Trimming removed 5 bases at V and 2 bases at J, with 19 bases between. Germline V gene data show CDR1 as MNHNS and CDR2 as SASEGT. This chain's CDR3 is CASSMYVGAPAYEQYV. In DNA form, the CDR3 reads TGTGCCAGCAGTATGTACGTCGGTGCTCCAGCCTACGAGCAGTACGTC.

This chain connects TRBV7-8 to TRBJ2-1; 8 bases line up with TRBD2. The germline gives CDR1 SGHVS, CDR2 FQNEAQ. Trimming took 2 bases from V and 8 from J; bases not matched to a gene: 11. The length of the CDR3 is 16 residues. For the CDR3, the DNA is TGTGCCAGCAGCTTATCTGCGGCGGGAGGCCGGTATGAGCAGTTCTTC. This encodes CASSLSAAGGRYEQFF.

The rearrangement links TRBV29-1 to TRBJ2-4; D gene uncertain. Germline CDR1 reads SQVTM; CDR2 reads ANQGSEA. This CDR3 has 11 amino acids. The ends were cut back, 2 bases at V and 9 bases at J, with 8 bases in the middle. CDR3 DNA: TGCAGCGTTGAAACTGGCGCCATTCAGTACTTC. It translates to CSVETGAIQYF.

The CDR3 region is CASSFRAGGDEKLFF. As DNA, the CDR3 is TGTGCCAGCAGCTTTAGGGCAGGGGGGGATGAAAAACTGTTTTTT. The gene calls are TRBV7-2 and TRBJ1-4; 7 nucleotides align to TRBD1. Germline V CDR1 and CDR2: SGHTA, FQGNSA. V shed 3 bases, J shed 6 bases, and the junction held 7 bases outside the gene matches. The CDR3 contains 15 residues.

The chain links TRBV27 to TRBJ1-5, with TRBD1 as a possible D gene (5 bases). Germline-derived CDR1 and CDR2 are MNHEY and SMNVEV (reference sequence). Trimming left V 2 bases short and J 5 bases short, with 10 bases between. CDR3 length: 14 amino acids. DNA of the CDR3: TGTGCCAGCAGTTTACGTGACAGATATCAGCCCCAGCATTTT. Translated, it gives CASSLRDRYQPQHF.

The gene calls are TRBV20-1 and TRBJ2-3, with D possibly being TRBD2 (6 bases). CDR3 length: 15 residues. With 0 bases removed from V and 0 bases from J, the gap between germline ends came to 10 bases. The V gene's germline CDR1 is DFQATT and CDR2 SNEGSKA (reference sequence). This CDR3 is CSARDRGKSTDTQYF. In DNA, the CDR3 is TGCAGTGCTAGAGATCGGGGGAAGAGCACAGATACGCAGTATTTT.

The chain recombines TRBV29-1 with TRBJ2-3; a possible D gene is TRBD1 (6 bases). The V end lost 7 bases, the J end lost 4 bases, and 15 bases lay between the germline ends. Germline-derived CDR1 and CDR2 are SQVTM and ANQGSEA. CDR3 length: 13 residues. The DNA of the CDR3 is TGCAGCGGTTTGACAGGCCGGGCAGATACGCAGTATTTT. This encodes CSGLTGRADTQYF.

The chain links TRBV10-1 to TRBJ1-2, with no clear D. This CDR3 is 13 amino acids long. V was pared by 2 bases and J by 6 bases, with 10 bases between. Germline CDR1 WNHNN, CDR2 SYGVQD (reference sequence). CDR3 coding DNA: TGCGCCAGCAGTGAGACGCTCGGGAATGGCTACACCTTC. It is translated as CASSETLGNGYTF.

V gene TRBV5-6 combines with J gene TRBJ2-7, with 7 bases aligning to TRBD1. The CDR3 extends over 15 amino acids. CDR1 and CDR2 (germline): SGHDT, YYEEEE. V lost 3 bases and J lost 2; bases outside the gene matches: 8. The CDR3 protein is CASSSLPGTAYEQYV. The CDR3 region has the DNA TGTGCCAGCAGCTCACTCCCCGGGACAGCCTACGAGCAGTACGTC.